This TCR beta chain was recovered during a study of CD8 T cells in Susac syndrome. A word on this clonotype: The antigen is unknown.

Regarding the study as a whole: Regarding the TCR sequencing and HLA analysis, the study admitted that a relatively small number of individuals were involved.

cDNA came from around 0.5 to 1 ug RNA primed by random hexamers. Amplification of TCR beta CDR3 across 54 Vbeta and 13 Jbeta was performed with immunoSEQ multiplex PCR. MiXCR was run by TCRdb on the immunoSEQ multiplex PCR reads, yielding one entry per CDR3 protein. This sample carries 200,000 to 250,000 distinct CDR3 sequences, about 93% of them seen once, and the ten largest clones take roughly 0.072%. Peripheral blood CD8+ and CD4+ T cells were profiled by TCR beta sequencing. The CD8+ and CD4+ T cells were negatively isolated, with the TEMRA cells enriched by FACS. This CDR3 spans 15 amino acids. V lost 5 bases, J lost 1 base, and 11 bases lay in between. Germline CDR1 reads SGHTA; CDR2 reads FQGNSA.

The V call is TRBV7-2, the J call TRBJ1-4; no clear D. Sequencing was done on a sample of CD4+ T cells from PBMCs. The receptor was derived from a human donor with multiple sclerosis. CDR3 nucleotide sequence: TGTGCCAGCAGCCCCCTCCTTGGAACTAATGAAAAACTGTTTTTT. This codes for CASSPLLGTNEKLFF.